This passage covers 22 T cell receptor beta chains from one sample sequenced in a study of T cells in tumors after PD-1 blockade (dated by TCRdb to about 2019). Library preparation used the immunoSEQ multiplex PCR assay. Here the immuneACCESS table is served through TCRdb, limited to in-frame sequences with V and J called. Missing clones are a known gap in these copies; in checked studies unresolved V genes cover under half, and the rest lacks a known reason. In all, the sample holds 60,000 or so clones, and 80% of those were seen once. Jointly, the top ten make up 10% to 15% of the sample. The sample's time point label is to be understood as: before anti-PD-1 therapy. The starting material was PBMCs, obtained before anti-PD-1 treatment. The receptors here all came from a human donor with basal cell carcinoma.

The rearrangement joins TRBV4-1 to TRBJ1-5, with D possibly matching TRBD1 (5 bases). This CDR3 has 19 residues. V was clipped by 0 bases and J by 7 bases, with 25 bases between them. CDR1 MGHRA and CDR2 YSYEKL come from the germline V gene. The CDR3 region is CASSQEIGSGTATRQPQHF. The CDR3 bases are TGCGCCAGCAGCCAAGAAATTGGATCCGGGACCGCGACGAGGCAGCCCCAGCATTTT.

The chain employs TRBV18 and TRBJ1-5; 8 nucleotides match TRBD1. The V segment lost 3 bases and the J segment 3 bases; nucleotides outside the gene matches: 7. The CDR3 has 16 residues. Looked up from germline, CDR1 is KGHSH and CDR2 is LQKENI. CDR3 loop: CASSPPGQGFNQPQHF. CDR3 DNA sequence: TGTGCCAGCTCACCCCCCGGACAGGGCTTCAATCAGCCCCAGCATTTT.

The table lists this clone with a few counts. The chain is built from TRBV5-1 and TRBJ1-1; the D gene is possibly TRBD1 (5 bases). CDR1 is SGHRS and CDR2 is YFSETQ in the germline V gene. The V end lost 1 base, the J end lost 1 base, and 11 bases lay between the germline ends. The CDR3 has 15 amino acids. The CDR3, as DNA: TGCGCCAGCAGCTTGAGGGGACTCTGGAACACTGAAGCTTTCTTT. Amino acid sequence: CASSLRGLWNTEAFF.

The CDR3 sequence is CASSPRAGGPRNEQFF. In nucleotides, the CDR3 is TGTGCCAGCAGCCCCAGGGCGGGGGGGCCCCGGAATGAGCAGTTCTTC. The chain joins TRBV7-3 to TRBJ2-1, with TRBD2 matching over 9 bases. Germline CDR1 reads SGHTA; CDR2 reads FQGTGA. The V gene end was trimmed by 5 bases and the J gene end by 7 bases; junction bases not matched to a gene: 12. CDR3 length equals 16 residues.

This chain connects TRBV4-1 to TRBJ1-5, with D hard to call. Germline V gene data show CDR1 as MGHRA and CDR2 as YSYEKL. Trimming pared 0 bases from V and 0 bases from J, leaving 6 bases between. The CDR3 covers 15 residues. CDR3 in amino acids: CASSQEGNSNQPQHF. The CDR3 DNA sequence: TGCGCCAGCAGCCAAGAAGGAAATAGCAATCAGCCCCAGCATTTT.

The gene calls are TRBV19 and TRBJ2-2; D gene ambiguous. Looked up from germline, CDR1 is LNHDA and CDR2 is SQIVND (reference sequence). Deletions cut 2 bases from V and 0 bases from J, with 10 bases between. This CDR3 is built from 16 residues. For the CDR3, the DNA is TGTGCCAGTAGTATAACCGGTGGAACGAACACCGGGGAGCTGTTTTTT. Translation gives CASSITGGTNTGELFF.

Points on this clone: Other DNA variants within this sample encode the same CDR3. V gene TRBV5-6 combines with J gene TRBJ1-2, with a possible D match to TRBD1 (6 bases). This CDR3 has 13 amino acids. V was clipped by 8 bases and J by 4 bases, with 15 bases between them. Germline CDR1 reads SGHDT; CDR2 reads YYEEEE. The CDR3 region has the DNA TGTGCCAGTATAGGACGGACAGTCTATGGCTACACCTTC. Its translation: CASIGRTVYGYTF.

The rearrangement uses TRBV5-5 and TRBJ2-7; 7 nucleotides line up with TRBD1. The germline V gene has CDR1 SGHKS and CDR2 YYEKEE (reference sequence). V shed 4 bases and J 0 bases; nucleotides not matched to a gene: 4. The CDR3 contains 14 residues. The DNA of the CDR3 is TGTGCCAGCAGCCCCCGGGACAGCTCCTACGAGCAGTACTTC. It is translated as CASSPRDSSYEQYF.

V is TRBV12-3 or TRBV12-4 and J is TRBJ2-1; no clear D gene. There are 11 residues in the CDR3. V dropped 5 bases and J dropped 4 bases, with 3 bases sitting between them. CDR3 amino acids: CASSAYNEQFF. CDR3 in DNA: TGTGCCAGCAGTGCATACAATGAGCAGTTCTTC.

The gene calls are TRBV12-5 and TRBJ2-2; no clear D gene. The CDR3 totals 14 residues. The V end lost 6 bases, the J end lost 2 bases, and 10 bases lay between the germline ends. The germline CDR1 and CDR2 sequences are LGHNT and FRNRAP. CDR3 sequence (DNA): TGTGCTAGTGGGGAGCGTCTTAACACCGGGGAGCTGTTTTTT. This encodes CASGERLNTGELFF.

CDR3 loop: CASSAMRTNEKLFF. For the CDR3, the DNA is TGTGCCAGCAGCGCAATGCGAACTAATGAAAAACTGTTTTTT. The V and J genes are TRBV2 and TRBJ1-4; D is unclear. This CDR3 has 14 residues. CDR1 is SNHLY, CDR2 FYNNEI, per germline. Trimming pared 6 bases from V and 1 base from J, leaving 9 bases between.

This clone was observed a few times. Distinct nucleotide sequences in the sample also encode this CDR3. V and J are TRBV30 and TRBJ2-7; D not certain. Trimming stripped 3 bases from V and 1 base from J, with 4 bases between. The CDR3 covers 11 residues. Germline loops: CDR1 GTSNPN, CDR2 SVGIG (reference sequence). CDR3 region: CAWSASYEQYF. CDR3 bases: TGTGCCTGGAGCGCGTCCTACGAGCAGTACTTC.

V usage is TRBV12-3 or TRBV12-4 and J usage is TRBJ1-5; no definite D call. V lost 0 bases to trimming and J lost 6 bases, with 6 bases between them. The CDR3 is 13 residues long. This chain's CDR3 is CASSLAAGQPQHF. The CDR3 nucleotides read TGTGCCAGCAGTTTAGCAGCAGGTCAGCCCCAGCATTTT.

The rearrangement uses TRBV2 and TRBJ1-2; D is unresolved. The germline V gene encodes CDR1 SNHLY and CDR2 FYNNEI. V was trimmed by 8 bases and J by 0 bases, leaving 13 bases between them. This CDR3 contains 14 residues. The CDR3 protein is CASCLVLANYGYTF. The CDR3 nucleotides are TGTGCCAGCTGTTTGGTCCTAGCTAACTATGGCTACACCTTC.

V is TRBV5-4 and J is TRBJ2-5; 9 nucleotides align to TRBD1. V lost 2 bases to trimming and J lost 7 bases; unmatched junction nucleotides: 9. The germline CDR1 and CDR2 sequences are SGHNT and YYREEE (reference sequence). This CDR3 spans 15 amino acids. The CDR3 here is CASSFPGQGAGTQYF. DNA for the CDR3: TGTGCCAGCAGCTTTCCGGGACAGGGAGCGGGGACCCAGTACTTC.

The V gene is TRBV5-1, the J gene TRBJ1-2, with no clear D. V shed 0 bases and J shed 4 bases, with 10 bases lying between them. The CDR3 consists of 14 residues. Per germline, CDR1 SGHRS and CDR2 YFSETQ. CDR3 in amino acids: CASSLGEEAYGYTF. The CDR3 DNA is TGCGCCAGCAGCTTGGGAGAAGAAGCCTATGGCTACACCTTC.

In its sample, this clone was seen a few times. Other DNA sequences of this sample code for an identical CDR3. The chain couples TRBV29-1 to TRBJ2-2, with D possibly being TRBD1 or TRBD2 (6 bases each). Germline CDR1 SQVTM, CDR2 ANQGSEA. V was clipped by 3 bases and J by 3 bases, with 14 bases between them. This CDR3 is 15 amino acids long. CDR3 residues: CSVEGSRGDTGELFF. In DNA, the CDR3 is TGCAGCGTTGAGGGGTCAAGGGGGGACACCGGGGAGCTGTTTTTT.

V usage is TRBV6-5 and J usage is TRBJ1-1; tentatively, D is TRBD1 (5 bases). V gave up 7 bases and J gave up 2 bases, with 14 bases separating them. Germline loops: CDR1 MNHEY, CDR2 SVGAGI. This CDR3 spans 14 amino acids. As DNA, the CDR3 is TGTGCCAGCATCGAACCGGGGGGAAACACTGAAGCTTTCTTT. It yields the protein CASIEPGGNTEAFF.

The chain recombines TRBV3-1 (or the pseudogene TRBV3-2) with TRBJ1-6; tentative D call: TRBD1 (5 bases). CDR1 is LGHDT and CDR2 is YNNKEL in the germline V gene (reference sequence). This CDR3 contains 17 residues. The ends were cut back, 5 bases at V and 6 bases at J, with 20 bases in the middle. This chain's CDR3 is CASSVGPSAGSNSPLHF. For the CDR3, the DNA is TGTGCCAGCAGCGTGGGGCCTTCGGCGGGTAGTAATTCACCCCTCCACTTT.

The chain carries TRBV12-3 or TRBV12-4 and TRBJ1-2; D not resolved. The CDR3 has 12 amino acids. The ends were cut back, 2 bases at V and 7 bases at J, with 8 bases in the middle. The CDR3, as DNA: TGTGCCAGCAGTTTATGGAGGGCTGGCTACACCTTC. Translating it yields CASSLWRAGYTF.

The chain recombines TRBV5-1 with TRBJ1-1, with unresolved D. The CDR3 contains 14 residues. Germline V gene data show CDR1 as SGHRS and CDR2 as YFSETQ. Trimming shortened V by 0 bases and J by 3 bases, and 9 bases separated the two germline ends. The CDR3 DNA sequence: TGCGCCAGCAGCTTGGAGGACTCCGACACTGAAGCTTTCTTT. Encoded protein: CASSLEDSDTEAFF.

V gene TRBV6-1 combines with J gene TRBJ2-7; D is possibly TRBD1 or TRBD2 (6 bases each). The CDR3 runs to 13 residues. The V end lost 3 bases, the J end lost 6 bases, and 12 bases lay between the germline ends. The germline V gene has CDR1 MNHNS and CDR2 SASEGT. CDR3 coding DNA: TGTGCCAGCAGTGATATGGGGGGCCCCGAGCAGTACTTC. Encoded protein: CASSDMGGPEQYF.